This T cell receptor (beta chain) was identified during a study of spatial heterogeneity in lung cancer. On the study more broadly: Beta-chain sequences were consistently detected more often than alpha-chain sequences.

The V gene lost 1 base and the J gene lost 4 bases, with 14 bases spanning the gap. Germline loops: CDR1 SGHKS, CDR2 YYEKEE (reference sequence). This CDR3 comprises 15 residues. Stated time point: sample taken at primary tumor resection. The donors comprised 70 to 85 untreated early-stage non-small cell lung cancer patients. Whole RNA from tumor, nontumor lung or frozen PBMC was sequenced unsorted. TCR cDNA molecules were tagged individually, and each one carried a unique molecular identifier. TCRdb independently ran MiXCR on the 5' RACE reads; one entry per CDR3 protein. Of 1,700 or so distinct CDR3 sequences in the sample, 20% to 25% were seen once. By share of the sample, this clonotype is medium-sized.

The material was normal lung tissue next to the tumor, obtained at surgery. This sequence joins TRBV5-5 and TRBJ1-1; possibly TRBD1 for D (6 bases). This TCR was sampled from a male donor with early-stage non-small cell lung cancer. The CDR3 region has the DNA TGTGCCAGCAGCTTGTTGGGGGGGCGATCCACTGAAGCTTTCTTT. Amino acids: CASSLLGGRSTEAFF. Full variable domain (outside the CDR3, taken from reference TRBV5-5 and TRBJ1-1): DAGVTQSPTHLIKTRGQQVTLRCSPISGHKSVSWYQQVLGQGPQFIFQYYEKEERGRGNFPDRFSARQFPNYSSELNVNALLLGDSALYLCASSLLGGRSTEAFFGQGTRLTVV.